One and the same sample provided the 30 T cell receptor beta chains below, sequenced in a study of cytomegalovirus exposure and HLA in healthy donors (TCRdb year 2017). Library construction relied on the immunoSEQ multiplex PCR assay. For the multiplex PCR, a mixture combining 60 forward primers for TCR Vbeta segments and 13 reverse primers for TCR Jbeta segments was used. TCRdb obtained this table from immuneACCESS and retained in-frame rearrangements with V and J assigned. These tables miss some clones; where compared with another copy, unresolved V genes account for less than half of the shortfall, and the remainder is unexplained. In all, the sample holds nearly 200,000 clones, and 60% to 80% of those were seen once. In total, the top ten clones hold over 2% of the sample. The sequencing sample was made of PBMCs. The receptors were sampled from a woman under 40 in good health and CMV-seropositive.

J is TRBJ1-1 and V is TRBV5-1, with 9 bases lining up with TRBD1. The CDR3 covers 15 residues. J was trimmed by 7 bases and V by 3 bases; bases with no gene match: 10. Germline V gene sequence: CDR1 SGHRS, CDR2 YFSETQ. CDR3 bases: TGCGCCAGCAGCTCCCCGGACAGGGGACTCCTTGAAGCTTTCTTT. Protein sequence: CASSSPDRGLLEAFF.

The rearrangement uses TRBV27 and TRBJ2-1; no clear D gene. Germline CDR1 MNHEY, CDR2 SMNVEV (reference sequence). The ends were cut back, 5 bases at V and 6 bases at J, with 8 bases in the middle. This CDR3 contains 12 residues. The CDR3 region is CASSPGGNEQFF. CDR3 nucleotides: TGTGCCAGCAGTCCCGGCGGCAATGAGCAGTTCTTC.

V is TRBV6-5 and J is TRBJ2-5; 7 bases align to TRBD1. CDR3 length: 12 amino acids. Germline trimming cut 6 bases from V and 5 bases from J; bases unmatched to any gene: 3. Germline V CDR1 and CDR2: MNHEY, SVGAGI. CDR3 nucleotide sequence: TGTGCCAGCAGCAGACAGGGCGAGACCCAGTACTTC. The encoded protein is CASSRQGETQYF.

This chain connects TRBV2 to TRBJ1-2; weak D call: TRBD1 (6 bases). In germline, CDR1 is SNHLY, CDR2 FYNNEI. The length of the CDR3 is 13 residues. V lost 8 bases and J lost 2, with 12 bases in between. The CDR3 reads CASGGRQNYGYTF. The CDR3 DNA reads TGTGCCAGCGGGGGCCGACAAAACTATGGCTACACCTTC.

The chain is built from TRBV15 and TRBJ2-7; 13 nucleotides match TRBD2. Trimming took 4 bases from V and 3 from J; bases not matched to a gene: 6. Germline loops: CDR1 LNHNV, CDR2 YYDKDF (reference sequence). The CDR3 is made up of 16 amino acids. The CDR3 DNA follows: TGTGCCACCAGCATAGGACTAGCGGGAGCGGTCTACGAGCAGTACTTC. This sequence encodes CATSIGLAGAVYEQYF.

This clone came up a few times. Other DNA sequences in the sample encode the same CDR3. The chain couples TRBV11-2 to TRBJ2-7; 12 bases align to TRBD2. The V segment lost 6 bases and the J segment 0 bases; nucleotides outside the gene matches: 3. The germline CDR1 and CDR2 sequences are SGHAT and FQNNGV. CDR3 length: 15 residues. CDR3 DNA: TGTGCCAGCAGACTAGCGGGAGGCCTCTCCTACGAGCAGTACTTC. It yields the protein CASRLAGGLSYEQYF.

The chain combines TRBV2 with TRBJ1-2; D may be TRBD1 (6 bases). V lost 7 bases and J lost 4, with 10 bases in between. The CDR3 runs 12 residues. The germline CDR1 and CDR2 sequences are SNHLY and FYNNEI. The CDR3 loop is CASTTTGYGYTF. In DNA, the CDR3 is TGTGCCAGCACCACGACAGGCTATGGCTACACCTTC.

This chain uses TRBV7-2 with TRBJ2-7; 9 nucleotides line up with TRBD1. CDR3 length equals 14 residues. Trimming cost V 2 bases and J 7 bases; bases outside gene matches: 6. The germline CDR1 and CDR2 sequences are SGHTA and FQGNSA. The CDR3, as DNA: TGTGCCAGCAGCTTAAACAGGGGGCATAAAGAGCAGTACTTC. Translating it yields CASSLNRGHKEQYF.

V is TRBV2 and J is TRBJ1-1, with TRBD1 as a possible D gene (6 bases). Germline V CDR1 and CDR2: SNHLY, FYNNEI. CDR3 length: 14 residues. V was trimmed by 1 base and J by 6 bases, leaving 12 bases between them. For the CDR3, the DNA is TGTGCCAGCAGTGAAGTGGGACAAGACTCTGAAGCTTTCTTT. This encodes CASSEVGQDSEAFF. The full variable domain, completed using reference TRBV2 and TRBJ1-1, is EPEVTQTPSHQVTQMGQEVILRCVPISNHLYFYWYRQILGQKVEFLVSFYNNEISEKSEIFDDQFSVERPDGSNFTLKIRSTKLEDSAMYFCASSEVGQDSEAFFGQGTRLTVV.

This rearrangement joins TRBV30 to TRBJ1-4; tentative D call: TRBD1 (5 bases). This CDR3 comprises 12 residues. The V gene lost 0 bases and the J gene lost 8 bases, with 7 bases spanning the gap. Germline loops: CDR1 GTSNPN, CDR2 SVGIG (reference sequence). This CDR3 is CAWSVKGEKLFF. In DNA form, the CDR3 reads TGTGCCTGGAGTGTTAAGGGGGAAAAACTGTTTTTT.

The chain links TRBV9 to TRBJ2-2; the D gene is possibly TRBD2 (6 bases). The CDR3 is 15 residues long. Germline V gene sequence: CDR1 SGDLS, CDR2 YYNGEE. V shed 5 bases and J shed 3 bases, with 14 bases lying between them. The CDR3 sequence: CASRPTSSDTGELFF. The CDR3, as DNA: TGTGCCAGCAGGCCGACTAGTTCGGACACCGGGGAGCTGTTTTTT.

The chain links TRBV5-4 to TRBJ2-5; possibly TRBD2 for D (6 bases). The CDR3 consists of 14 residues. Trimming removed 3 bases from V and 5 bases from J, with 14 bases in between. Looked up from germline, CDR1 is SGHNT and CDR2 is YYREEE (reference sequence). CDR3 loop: CASSYGTEGETQYF. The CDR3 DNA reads TGTGCCAGCAGCTACGGGACTGAGGGGGAGACCCAGTACTTC.

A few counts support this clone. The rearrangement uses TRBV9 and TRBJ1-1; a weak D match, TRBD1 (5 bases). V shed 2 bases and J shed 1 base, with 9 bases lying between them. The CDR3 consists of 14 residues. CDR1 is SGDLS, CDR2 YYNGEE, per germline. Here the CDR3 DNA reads TGTGCCAGCAGCGTGGGGCCTCGGAACACTGAAGCTTTCTTT. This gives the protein CASSVGPRNTEAFF.

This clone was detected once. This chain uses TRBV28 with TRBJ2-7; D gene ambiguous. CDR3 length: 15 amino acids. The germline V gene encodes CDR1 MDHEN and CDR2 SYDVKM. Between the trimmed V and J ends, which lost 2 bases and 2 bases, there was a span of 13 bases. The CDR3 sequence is CASSLPGSPTYEQYF. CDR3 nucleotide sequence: TGTGCCAGCAGTTTACCCGGGTCTCCGACCTACGAGCAGTACTTC.

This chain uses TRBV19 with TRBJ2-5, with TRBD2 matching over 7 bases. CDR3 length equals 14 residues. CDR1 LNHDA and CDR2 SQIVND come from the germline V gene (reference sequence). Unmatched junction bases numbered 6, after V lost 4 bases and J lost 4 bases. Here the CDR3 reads CASSTSGTIETQYF. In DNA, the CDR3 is TGTGCCAGTAGTACTTCCGGGACTATAGAGACCCAGTACTTC.

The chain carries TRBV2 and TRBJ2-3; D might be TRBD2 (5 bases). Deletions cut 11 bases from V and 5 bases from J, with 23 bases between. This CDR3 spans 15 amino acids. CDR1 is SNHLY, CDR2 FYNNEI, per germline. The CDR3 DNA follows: TGTGCCCCCGCCGGAGTGCCCTTAGGGAGAGATACGCAGTATTTT. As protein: CAPAGVPLGRDTQYF. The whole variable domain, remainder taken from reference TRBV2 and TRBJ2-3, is EPEVTQTPSHQVTQMGQEVILRCVPISNHLYFYWYRQILGQKVEFLVSFYNNEISEKSEIFDDQFSVERPDGSNFTLKIRSTKLEDSAMYFCAPAGVPLGRDTQYFGPGTRLTVL.

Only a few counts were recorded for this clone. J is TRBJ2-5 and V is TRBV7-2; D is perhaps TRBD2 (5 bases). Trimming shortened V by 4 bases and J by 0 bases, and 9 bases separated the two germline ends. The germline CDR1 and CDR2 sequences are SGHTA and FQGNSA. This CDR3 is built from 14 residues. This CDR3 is CASSSPRDQETQYF. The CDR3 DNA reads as TGTGCCAGCAGCTCCCCGCGGGACCAAGAGACCCAGTACTTC.

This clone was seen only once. The CDR3 reads CASSLRGGGSFYNEQFF. For the CDR3, the DNA is TGTGCCAGCAGCTTACGCGGGGGGGGGTCATTTTACAATGAGCAGTTCTTC. The chain links TRBV7-2 to TRBJ2-1; 9 positions agree with TRBD2. The germline V gene encodes CDR1 SGHTA and CDR2 FQGNSA. V lost 2 bases and J lost 4; bases outside the gene matches: 9. The CDR3 has 17 residues.

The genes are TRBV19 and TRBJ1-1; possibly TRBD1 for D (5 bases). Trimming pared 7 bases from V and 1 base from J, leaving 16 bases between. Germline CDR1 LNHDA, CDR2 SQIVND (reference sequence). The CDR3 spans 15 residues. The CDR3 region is CASTGTWTPNTEAFF. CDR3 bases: TGTGCCAGTACCGGCACATGGACACCGAACACTGAAGCTTTCTTT. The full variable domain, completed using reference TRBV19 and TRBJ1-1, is DGGITQSPKYLFRKEGQNVTLSCEQNLNHDAMYWYRQDPGQGLRLIYYSQIVNDFQKGDIAEGYSVSREKKESFPLTVTSAQKNPTAFYLCASTGTWTPNTEAFFGQGTRLTVV.

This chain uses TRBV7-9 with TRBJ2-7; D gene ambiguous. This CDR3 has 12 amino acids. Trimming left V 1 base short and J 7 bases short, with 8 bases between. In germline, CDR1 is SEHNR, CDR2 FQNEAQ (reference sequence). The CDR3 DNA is TGTGCCAGCAGCTTAGTCGATCGGGAGCAGTACTTC. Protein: CASSLVDREQYF.

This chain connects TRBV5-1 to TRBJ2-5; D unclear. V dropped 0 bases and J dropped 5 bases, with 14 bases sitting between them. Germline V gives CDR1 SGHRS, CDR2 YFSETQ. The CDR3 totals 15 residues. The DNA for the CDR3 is TGCGCCAGCAGCTTGGGTTTCATGACCGGGGAGACCCAGTACTTC. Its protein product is CASSLGFMTGETQYF. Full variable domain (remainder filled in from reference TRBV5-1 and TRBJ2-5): KAGVTQTPRYLIKTRGQQVTLSCSPISGHRSVSWYQQTPGQGLQFLFEYFSETQRNKGNFPGRFSGRQFSNSRSEMNVSTLELGDSALYLCASSLGFMTGETQYFGPGTRLLVL.

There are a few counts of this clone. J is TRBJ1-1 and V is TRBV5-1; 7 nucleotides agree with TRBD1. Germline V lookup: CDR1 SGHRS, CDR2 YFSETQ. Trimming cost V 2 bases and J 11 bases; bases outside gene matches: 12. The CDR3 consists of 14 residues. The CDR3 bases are TGCGCCAGCAGCTTTACAGGGGCCCAGGGGGGTGCTTTCTTT. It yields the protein CASSFTGAQGGAFF.

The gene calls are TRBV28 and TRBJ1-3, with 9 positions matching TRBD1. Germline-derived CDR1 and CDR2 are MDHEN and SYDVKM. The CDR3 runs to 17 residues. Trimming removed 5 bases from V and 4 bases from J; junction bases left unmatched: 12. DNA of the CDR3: TGTGCCAGCAGTCCCCGACAGGGGGTCGTTAAAGGAAACACCATATATTTT. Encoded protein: CASSPRQGVVKGNTIYF.

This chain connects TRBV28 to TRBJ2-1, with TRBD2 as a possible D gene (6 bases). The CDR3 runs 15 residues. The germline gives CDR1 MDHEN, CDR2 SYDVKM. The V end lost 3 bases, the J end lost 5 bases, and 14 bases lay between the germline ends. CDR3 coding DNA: TGTGCCAGCAGTTTCACCGGGACTCCGAACAATGAGCAGTTCTTC. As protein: CASSFTGTPNNEQFF.

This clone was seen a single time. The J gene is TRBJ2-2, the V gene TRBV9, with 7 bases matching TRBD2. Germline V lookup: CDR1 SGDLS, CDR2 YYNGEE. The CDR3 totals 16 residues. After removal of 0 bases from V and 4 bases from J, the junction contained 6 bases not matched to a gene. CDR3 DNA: TGTGCCAGCAGCGTAGATAGCGGGCCGACCACCGGGGAGCTGTTTTTT. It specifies CASSVDSGPTTGELFF. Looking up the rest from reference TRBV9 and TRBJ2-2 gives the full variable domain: DSGVTQTPKHLITATGQRVTLRCSPRSGDLSVYWYQQSLDQGLQFLIQYYNGEERAKGNILERFSAQQFPDLHSELNLSSLELGDSALYFCASSVDSGPTTGELFFGEGSRLTVL.

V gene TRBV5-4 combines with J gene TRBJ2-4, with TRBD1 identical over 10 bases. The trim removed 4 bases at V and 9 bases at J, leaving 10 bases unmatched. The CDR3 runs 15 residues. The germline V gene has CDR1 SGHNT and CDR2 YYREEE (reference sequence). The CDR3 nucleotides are TGTGCCAGCAGCGACCCGACAGGGGGCGATGGCATTCAGTACTTC. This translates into CASSDPTGGDGIQYF. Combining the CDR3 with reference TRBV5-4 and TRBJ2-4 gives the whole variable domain ETGVTQSPTHLIKTRGQQVTLRCSSQSGHNTVSWYQQALGQGPQFIFQYYREEENGRGNFPPRFSGLQFPNYSSELNVNALELDDSALYLCASSDPTGGDGIQYFGAGTRLSVL.

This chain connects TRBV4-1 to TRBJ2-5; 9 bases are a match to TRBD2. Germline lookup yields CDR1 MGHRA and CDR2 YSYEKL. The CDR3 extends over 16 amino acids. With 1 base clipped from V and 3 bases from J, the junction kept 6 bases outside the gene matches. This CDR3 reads CASSQGGAGGKETQYF. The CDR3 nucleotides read TGCGCCAGCAGCCAAGGGGGAGCGGGGGGCAAAGAGACCCAGTACTTC.

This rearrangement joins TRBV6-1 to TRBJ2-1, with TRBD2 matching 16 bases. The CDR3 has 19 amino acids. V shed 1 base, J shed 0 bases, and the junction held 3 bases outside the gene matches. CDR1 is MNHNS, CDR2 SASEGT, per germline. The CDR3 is CASSEEGTSGRASYNEQFF. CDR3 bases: TGTGCCAGCAGTGAAGAAGGGACTAGCGGGAGGGCCTCCTACAATGAGCAGTTCTTC.

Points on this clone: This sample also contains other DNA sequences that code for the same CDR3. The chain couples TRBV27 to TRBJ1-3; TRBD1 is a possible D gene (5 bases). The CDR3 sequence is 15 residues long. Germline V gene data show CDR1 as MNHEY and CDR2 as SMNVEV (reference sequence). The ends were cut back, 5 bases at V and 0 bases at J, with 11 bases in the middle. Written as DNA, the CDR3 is TGTGCCAGCAGTCCTACAGGACACTCTGGAAACACCATATATTTT. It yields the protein CASSPTGHSGNTIYF.

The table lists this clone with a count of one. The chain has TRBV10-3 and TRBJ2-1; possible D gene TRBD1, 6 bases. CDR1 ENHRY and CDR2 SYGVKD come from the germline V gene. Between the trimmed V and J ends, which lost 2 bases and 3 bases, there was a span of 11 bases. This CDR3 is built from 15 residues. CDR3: CAISEKGGDYNEQFF. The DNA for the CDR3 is TGTGCCATCAGTGAGAAAGGGGGAGACTACAATGAGCAGTTCTTC.